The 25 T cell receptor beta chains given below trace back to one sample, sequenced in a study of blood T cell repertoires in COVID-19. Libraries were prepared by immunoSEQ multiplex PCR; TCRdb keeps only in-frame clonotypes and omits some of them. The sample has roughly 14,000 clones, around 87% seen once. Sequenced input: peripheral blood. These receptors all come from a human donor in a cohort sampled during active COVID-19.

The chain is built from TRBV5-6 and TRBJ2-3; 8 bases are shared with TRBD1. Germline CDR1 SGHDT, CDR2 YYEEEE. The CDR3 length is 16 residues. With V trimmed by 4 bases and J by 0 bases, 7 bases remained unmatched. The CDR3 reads CASSRTGTSSTDTQYF. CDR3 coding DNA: TGTGCCAGCAGCCGGACAGGGACCTCTAGCACAGATACGCAGTATTTT.

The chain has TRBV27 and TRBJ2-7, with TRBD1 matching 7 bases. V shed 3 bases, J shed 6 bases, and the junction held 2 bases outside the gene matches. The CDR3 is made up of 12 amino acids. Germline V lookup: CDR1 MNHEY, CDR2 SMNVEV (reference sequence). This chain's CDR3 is CASSFTGAEQYF. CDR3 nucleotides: TGTGCCAGCAGTTTCACAGGGGCCGAGCAGTACTTC.

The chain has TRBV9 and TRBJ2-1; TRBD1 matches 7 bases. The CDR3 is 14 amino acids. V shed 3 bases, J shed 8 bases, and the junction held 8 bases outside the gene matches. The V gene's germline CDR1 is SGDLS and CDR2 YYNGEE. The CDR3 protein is CASSGEQGWDEQFF. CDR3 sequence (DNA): TGTGCCAGCAGCGGGGAACAGGGGTGGGATGAGCAGTTCTTC.

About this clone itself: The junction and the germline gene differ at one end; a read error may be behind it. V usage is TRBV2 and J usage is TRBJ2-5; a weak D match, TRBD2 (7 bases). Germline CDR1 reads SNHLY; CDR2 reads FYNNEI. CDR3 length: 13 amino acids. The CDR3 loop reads CATSRGARETQYF. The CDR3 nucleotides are TGTGCCACCAGTCGGGGGGCACGGGAGACCCAGTACTTC. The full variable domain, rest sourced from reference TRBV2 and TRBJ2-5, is EPEVTQTPSHQVTQMGQEVILRCVPISNHLYFYWYRQILGQKVEFLVSFYNNEISEKSEIFDDQFSVERPDGSNFTLKIRSTKLEDSAMYFCATSRGARETQYFGPGTRLLVL.

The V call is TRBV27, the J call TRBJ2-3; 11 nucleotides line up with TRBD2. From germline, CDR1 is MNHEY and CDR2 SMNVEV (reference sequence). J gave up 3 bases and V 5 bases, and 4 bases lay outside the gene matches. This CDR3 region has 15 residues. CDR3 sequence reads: CASSLGTSGTDTQYF. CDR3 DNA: TGTGCCAGCAGTCTAGGGACTAGCGGAACAGATACGCAGTATTTT.

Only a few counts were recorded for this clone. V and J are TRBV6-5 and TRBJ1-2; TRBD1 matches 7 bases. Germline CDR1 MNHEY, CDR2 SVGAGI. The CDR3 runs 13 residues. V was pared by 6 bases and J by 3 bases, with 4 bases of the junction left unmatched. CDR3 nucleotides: TGTGCCAGCAGATATGACAGGGACTATGGCTACACCTTC. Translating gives CASRYDRDYGYTF.

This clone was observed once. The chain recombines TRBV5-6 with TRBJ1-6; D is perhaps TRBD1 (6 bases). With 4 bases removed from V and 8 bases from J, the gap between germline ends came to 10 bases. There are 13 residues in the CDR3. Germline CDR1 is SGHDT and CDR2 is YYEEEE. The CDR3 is CASSRRTDSPLHF. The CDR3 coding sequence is TGTGCCAGCAGCCGAAGGACAGATTCACCCCTCCACTTT.

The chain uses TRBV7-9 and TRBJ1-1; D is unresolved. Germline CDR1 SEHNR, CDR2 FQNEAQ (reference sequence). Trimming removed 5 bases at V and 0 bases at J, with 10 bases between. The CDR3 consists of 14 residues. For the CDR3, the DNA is TGTGCCAGCAGCCGGCCCGGGATGAACACTGAAGCTTTCTTT. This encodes CASSRPGMNTEAFF. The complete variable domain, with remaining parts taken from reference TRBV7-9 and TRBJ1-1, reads DTGVSQNPRHKITKRGQNVTFRCDPISEHNRLYWYRQTLGQGPEFLTYFQNEAQLEKSRLLSDRFSAERPKGSFSTLEIQRTEQGDSAMYLCASSRPGMNTEAFFGQGTRLTVV.

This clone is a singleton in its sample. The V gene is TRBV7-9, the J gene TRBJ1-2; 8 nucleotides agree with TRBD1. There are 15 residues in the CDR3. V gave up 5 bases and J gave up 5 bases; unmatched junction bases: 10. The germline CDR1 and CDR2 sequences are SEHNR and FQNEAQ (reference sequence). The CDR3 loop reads CASSPPTGDLYGYTF. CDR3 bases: TGTGCCAGCAGCCCACCGACAGGGGATCTTTATGGCTACACCTTC. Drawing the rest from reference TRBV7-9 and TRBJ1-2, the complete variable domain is DTGVSQNPRHKITKRGQNVTFRCDPISEHNRLYWYRQTLGQGPEFLTYFQNEAQLEKSRLLSDRFSAERPKGSFSTLEIQRTEQGDSAMYLCASSPPTGDLYGYTFGSGTRLTVV.

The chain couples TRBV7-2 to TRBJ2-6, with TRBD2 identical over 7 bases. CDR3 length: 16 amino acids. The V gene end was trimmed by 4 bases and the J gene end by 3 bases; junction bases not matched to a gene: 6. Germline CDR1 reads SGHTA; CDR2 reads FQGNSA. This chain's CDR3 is CASSSRLAGGANVLTF. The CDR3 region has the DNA TGTGCCAGCAGCTCACGACTAGCTGGTGGGGCCAACGTCCTGACTTTC.

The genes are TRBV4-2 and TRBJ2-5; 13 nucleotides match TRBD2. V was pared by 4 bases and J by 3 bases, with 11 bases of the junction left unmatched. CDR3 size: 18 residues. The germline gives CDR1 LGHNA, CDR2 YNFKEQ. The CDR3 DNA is TGTGCCAGCAGCCCCTTACTAGCGGGAGGGCCAACTGAAGAGACCCAGTACTTC. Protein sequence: CASSPLLAGGPTEETQYF.

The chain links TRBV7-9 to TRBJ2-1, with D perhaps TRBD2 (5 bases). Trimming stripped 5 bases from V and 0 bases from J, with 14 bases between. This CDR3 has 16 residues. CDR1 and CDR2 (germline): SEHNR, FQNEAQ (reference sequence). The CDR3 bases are TGTGCCAGCAGCGGCCCCGGGGAAAACTCCTACAATGAGCAGTTCTTC. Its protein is CASSGPGENSYNEQFF.

CDR3 loop: CASSISGQGVSYTF. The DNA of the CDR3 is TGTGCCAGTAGTATTTCCGGACAGGGTGTAAGCTACACCTTC. The J gene is TRBJ1-2, the V gene TRBV19, with TRBD1 matching over 8 bases. The CDR3 spans 14 residues. CDR1 is LNHDA, CDR2 SQIVND, per germline (reference sequence). V shed 3 bases and J 9 bases; nucleotides not matched to a gene: 9.

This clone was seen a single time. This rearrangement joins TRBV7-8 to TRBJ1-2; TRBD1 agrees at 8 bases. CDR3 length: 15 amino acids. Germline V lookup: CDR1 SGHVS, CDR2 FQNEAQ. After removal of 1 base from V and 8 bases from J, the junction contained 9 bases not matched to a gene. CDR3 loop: CASSLGTTGGNGYTF. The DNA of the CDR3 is TGTGCCAGCAGCTTAGGTACCACAGGGGGTAACGGCTACACCTTC.

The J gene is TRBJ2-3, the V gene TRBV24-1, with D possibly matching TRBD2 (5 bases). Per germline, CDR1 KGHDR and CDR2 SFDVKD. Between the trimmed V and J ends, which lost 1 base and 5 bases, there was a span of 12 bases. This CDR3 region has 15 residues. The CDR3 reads CATSDFGGAGDTQYF. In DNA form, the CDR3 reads TGTGCCACCAGTGATTTTGGCGGTGCGGGAGATACGCAGTATTTT.

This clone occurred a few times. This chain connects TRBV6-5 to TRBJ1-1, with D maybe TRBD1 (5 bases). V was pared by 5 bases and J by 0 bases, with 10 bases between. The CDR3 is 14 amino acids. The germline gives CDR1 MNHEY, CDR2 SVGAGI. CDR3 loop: CASSHGGMNTEAFF. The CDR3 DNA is TGTGCCAGCAGTCACGGGGGAATGAACACTGAAGCTTTCTTT.

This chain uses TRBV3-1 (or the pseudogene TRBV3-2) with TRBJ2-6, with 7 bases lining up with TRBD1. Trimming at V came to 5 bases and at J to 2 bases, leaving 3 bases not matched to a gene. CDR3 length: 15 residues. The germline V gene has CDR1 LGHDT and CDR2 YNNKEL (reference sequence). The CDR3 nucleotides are TGTGCCAGCAGCTACGACAGGGCTGGGGCCAACGTCCTGACTTTC. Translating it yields CASSYDRAGANVLTF.

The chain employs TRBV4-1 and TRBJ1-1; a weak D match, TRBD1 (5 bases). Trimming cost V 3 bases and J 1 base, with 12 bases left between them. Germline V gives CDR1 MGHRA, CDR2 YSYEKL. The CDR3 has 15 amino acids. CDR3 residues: CASSQGLNSNTEAFF. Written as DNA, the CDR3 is TGCGCCAGCAGCCAGGGACTCAACTCGAACACTGAAGCTTTCTTT.

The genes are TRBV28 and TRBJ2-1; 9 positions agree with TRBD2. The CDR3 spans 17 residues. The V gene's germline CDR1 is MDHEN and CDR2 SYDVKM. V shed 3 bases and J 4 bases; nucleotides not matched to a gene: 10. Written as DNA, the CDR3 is TGTGCCAGCAGTTTGACGGCGGGAGGGTATTTGTACAATGAGCAGTTCTTC. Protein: CASSLTAGGYLYNEQFF.

DNA of the CDR3: TGTGCCAGCAGCTTAACATCGGACAATGAGCAGTTCTTC. Amino acids: CASSLTSDNEQFF. This chain connects TRBV7-3 to TRBJ2-1; D gene uncertain. The germline gives CDR1 SGHTA, CDR2 FQGTGA. The CDR3 contains 13 residues. V lost 0 bases and J lost 5, with 5 bases in between.

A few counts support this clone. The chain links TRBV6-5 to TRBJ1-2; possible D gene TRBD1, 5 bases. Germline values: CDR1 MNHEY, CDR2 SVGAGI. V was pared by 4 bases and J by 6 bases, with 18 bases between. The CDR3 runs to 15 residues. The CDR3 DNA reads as TGTGCCAGCAGTTCCCCCCGGGACTGGAGGGATGGCTACACCTTC. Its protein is CASSSPRDWRDGYTF.

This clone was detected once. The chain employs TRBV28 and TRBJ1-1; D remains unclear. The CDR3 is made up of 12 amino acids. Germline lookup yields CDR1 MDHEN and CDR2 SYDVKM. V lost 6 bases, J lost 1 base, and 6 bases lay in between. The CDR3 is CASSYRNTEAFF. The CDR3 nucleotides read TGTGCCAGCAGCTACAGGAACACTGAAGCTTTCTTT.

For the CDR3, the DNA is TGTGCCAGCAGCTTGGGAATTGGACAGAATAATTCACCCCTCCACTTT. Protein: CASSLGIGQNNSPLHF. The rearrangement uses TRBV5-6 and TRBJ1-6, with D perhaps matching TRBD1 (6 bases). The CDR3 totals 16 residues. Germline loops: CDR1 SGHDT, CDR2 YYEEEE. V dropped 0 bases and J dropped 5 bases, with 12 bases sitting between them.

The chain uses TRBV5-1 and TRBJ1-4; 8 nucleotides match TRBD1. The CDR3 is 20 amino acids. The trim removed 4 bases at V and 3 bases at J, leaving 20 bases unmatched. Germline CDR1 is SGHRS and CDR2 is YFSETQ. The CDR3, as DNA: TGCGCCAGCAGCCGTAGACGGGCAGGGGGCCAGCTGGTCCCTAATGAAAAACTGTTTTTT. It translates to CASSRRRAGGQLVPNEKLFF. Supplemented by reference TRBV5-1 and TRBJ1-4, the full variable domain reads KAGVTQTPRYLIKTRGQQVTLSCSPISGHRSVSWYQQTPGQGLQFLFEYFSETQRNKGNFPGRFSGRQFSNSRSEMNVSTLELGDSALYLCASSRRRAGGQLVPNEKLFFGSGTQLSVL.

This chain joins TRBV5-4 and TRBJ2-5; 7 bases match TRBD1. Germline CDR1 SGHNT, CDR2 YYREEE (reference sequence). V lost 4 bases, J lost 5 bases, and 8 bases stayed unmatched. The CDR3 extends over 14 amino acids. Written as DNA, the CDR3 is TGTGCCAGCAGCCGACAGGGCGCCAAGGAGACCCAGTACTTC. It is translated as CASSRQGAKETQYF. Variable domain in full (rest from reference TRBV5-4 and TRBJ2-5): ETGVTQSPTHLIKTRGQQVTLRCSSQSGHNTVSWYQQALGQGPQFIFQYYREEENGRGNFPPRFSGLQFPNYSSELNVNALELDDSALYLCASSRQGAKETQYFGPGTRLLVL.